Below, 15 T cell receptor beta chains from the same sample are listed, as sequenced in a study of shared clonotypes between healthy human individuals. Method: immunoSEQ multiplex PCR; TCRdb's copy keeps in-frame clones and lacks some. The sample consists of more than 400,000 clones, more than 75% of them appearing once. Input material: PBMCs. The receptor set was obtained from a middle-aged woman in good health. Some clones in this sample may be carry-over from other donors' samples.

The rearrangement uses TRBV27 and TRBJ2-1, with D uncertain. Germline V gene data show CDR1 as MNHEY and CDR2 as SMNVEV (reference sequence). The CDR3 length is 15 residues. V was cut by 4 bases and J by 0 bases, with 10 bases left in between. The CDR3: CASSSTPSSYNEQFF. CDR3 in DNA: TGTGCCAGCAGTTCCACCCCGAGCTCCTACAATGAGCAGTTCTTC.

On this clone: The sample contains more than one DNA sequence encoding this CDR3. The chain joins TRBV20-1 to TRBJ2-7; no firm D call. The CDR3 is 11 residues long. Germline CDR1 reads DFQATT; CDR2 reads SNEGSKA (reference sequence). The V gene lost 3 bases and the J gene lost 1 base, with 4 bases spanning the gap. This chain's CDR3 is CSARDSYEQYF. The CDR3 coding sequence is TGCAGTGCTAGGGATTCCTACGAGCAGTACTTC.

The V call is TRBV6-5, the J call TRBJ1-2, with TRBD1 identical over 7 bases. CDR3 length: 14 amino acids. V lost 5 bases and J lost 4; bases outside the gene matches: 7. Germline lookup yields CDR1 MNHEY and CDR2 SVGAGI. The CDR3 is CASSLSDRSYGYTF. The CDR3 DNA follows: TGTGCCAGCAGTCTATCGGACAGGTCCTATGGCTACACCTTC.

V usage is TRBV5-4 and J usage is TRBJ1-1; D ambiguous. Trimming removed 0 bases at V and 1 base at J, with 7 bases between. This CDR3 contains 14 residues. The germline CDR1 and CDR2 sequences are SGHNT and YYREEE (reference sequence). CDR3 loop: CASSLARGNTEAFF. As DNA, the CDR3 is TGTGCCAGCAGCTTGGCTCGGGGGAACACTGAAGCTTTCTTT.

This sequence joins TRBV11-1 and TRBJ2-1; TRBD2 matches 11 bases. The CDR3 is made up of 15 amino acids. Germline V gives CDR1 SGHAT, CDR2 FQDESV (reference sequence). The V segment lost 8 bases and the J segment 5 bases; nucleotides outside the gene matches: 8. The CDR3, as DNA: TGTGCCAGCCGAGTAGCGGGAGGGCCGAACAATGAGCAGTTCTTC. Residues: CASRVAGGPNNEQFF.

The V gene is TRBV28, the J gene TRBJ2-7; D is uncertain. Trimming removed 6 bases from V and 1 base from J, with 22 bases in between. This CDR3 region has 17 residues. Germline loops: CDR1 MDHEN, CDR2 SYDVKM. DNA for the CDR3: TGTGCCAGCAGCCAATTCATACACGGCCAGAGATCCTACGAGCAGTACTTC. Translating gives CASSQFIHGQRSYEQYF. Together with reference TRBV28 and TRBJ2-7, the CDR3 gives the full variable domain: DVKVTQSSRYLVKRTGEKVFLECVQDMDHENMFWYRQDPGLGLRLIYFSYDVKMKEKGDIPEGYSVSREKKERFSLILESASTNQTSMYLCASSQFIHGQRSYEQYFGPGTRLTVT.

Worth noting for this clone: Sequence at one end of the junction differs from germline and may be a read error. The genes are TRBV6-1 and TRBJ1-1; D unclear. The CDR3 extends over 15 amino acids. Germline V gives CDR1 MNHNS, CDR2 SASEGT. The CDR3 sequence: CAISESLIRRDEAFF. The CDR3 DNA sequence: TGTGCCATCAGTGAGTCTTTAATAAGGAGGGATGAAGCTTTCTTT.

The rearrangement links TRBV5-5 to TRBJ2-1, with D possibly being TRBD1 (6 bases). The germline V and J ends were trimmed by 6 bases and 7 bases, with 8 bases remaining between them. Germline loops: CDR1 SGHKS, CDR2 YYEKEE (reference sequence). This CDR3 comprises 11 residues. DNA for the CDR3: TGTGCCAGCACCGGGACAAATGAGCAGTTCTTC. Its protein product is CASTGTNEQFF.

This chain uses TRBV15 with TRBJ2-7; possible D gene TRBD2, 6 bases. Germline V gives CDR1 LNHNV, CDR2 YYDKDF (reference sequence). The CDR3 spans 13 residues. The V end was cut by 3 bases, the J end by 3 bases, with 9 bases between. As DNA, the CDR3 is TGTGCCACCAGCAGTGCGACTAGCTACGAGCAGTACTTC. It is translated as CATSSATSYEQYF. The full variable domain, its missing parts supplied by reference TRBV15 and TRBJ2-7, is DAMVIQNPRYQVTQFGKPVTLSCSQTLNHNVMYWYQQKSSQAPKLLFHYYDKDFNNEADTPDNFQSRRPNTSFCFLDIRSPGLGDTAMYLCATSSATSYEQYFGPGTRLTVT.

This chain links TRBV28 with TRBJ2-3, with D hard to call. There are 14 residues in the CDR3. CDR1 is MDHEN, CDR2 SYDVKM, per germline. The V end lost 5 bases, the J end lost 4 bases, and 13 bases lay between the germline ends. The CDR3 is CASSPPQRPDTQYF. In DNA, the CDR3 is TGTGCCAGCAGTCCTCCCCAGAGGCCAGATACGCAGTATTTT.

The chain carries TRBV11-3 and TRBJ1-1; weak D call: TRBD1 (5 bases). This CDR3 has 13 amino acids. Germline lookup yields CDR1 SGHNT and CDR2 YENEEA. V lost 0 bases and J lost 4, with 6 bases in between. The CDR3 sequence is CASSLDQGTEAFF. CDR3 DNA: TGTGCCAGCAGCTTAGATCAGGGCACTGAAGCTTTCTTT.

The rearrangement joins TRBV4-2 to TRBJ2-1; tentatively, D is TRBD2 (5 bases). The V and J ends lost 4 bases and 2 bases respectively, with 15 bases between them. This CDR3 region has 16 residues. Germline V lookup: CDR1 LGHNA, CDR2 YNFKEQ. The CDR3 bases are TGTGCCAGCAGCCCCCCACGGAGCGGACCCTACAATGAGCAGTTCTTC. As protein: CASSPPRSGPYNEQFF.

This chain uses TRBV5-1 with TRBJ1-2; 7 nucleotides line up with TRBD1. This CDR3 comprises 14 residues. The germline V gene encodes CDR1 SGHRS and CDR2 YFSETQ. V was pared by 4 bases and J by 0 bases, with 3 bases of the junction left unmatched. The CDR3 sequence: CASSAGGANYGYTF. The CDR3 DNA follows: TGCGCCAGCAGCGCAGGGGGGGCTAACTATGGCTACACCTTC.

V is TRBV28 and J is TRBJ1-4; D is uncertain. CDR1 and CDR2 from the germline V gene are MDHEN and SYDVKM. The V end was cut by 10 bases, the J end by 2 bases, with 14 bases between. This CDR3 has 14 amino acids. Here the CDR3 DNA reads TGTGCCACCCTGCGAGGAGGGACTAATGAAAAACTGTTTTTT. It yields the protein CATLRGGTNEKLFF.

The V and J genes are TRBV28 and TRBJ2-1; 7 bases map to TRBD2. Germline V gene data show CDR1 as MDHEN and CDR2 as SYDVKM. V gave up 5 bases and J gave up 4 bases; unmatched junction bases: 14. The CDR3 spans 17 residues. CDR3 loop: CASSTLAERAIYNEQFF. CDR3 bases: TGTGCCAGCAGTACCCTAGCGGAAAGGGCGATATACAATGAGCAGTTCTTC.